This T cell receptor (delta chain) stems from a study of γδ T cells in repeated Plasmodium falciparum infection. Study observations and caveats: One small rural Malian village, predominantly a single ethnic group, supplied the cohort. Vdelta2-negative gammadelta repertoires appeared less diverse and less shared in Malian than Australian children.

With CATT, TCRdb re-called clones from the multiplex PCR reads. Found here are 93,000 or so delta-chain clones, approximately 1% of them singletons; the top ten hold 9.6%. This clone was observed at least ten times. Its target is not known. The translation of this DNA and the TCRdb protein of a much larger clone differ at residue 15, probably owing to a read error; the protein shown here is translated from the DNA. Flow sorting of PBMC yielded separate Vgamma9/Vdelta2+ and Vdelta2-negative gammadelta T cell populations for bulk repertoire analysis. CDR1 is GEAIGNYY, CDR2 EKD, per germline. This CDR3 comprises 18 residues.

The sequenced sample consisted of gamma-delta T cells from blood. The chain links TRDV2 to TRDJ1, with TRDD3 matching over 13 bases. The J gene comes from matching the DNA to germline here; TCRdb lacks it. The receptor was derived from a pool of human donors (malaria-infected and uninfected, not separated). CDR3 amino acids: CACDTVLGDTSVTDELIF. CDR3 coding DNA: TGTGCCTGTGACACAGTACTGGGGGATACGTCCGTCACCGATGAACTCATCTTT.